Below, 10 T cell receptor beta chains from the same sample are listed, as sequenced in a study of T cell responses to AZD1222 COVID-19 vaccine. The protocol was immunoSEQ multiplex PCR, while the TCRdb copy is restricted to in-frame clones and leaves out a portion. This sample has about 61,000 clones, with roughly 89% found just once. Sequences were derived from peripheral blood, sampled on day 0 of AZD1222 vaccination. Every receptor here comes from an adult in good health.

DNA of the CDR3: TGTGCCAGCTCACCACTTGGGAACGTCGAGCAGTACTTC. Protein product: CASSPLGNVEQYF. The chain has TRBV18 and TRBJ2-7; D remains ambiguous. CDR3 length: 13 residues. The germline V gene encodes CDR1 KGHSH and CDR2 LQKENI. Trimming stripped 1 base from V and 6 bases from J, with 10 bases between.

The chain joins TRBV18 to TRBJ1-6, with D possibly being TRBD1 (5 bases). The CDR3 covers 16 residues. The V gene's germline CDR1 is KGHSH and CDR2 LQKENI. Trimming left V 3 bases short and J 5 bases short, with 14 bases between. CDR3 DNA: TGTGCCAGCTCACCGAAAGGGGAGATAAATAATTCACCCCTCCACTTT. It is translated as CASSPKGEINNSPLHF. The entire variable domain, with the rest obtained from reference TRBV18 and TRBJ1-6, is as follows: NAGVMQNPRHLVRRRGQEARLRCSPMKGHSHVYWYRQLPEEGLKFMVYLQKENIIDESGMPKERFSAEFPKEGPSILRIQQVVRGDSAAYFCASSPKGEINNSPLHFGNGTRLTVT.

The gene calls are TRBV11-2 and TRBJ1-5; D is unclear. The V end was cut by 2 bases, the J end by 2 bases, with 7 bases between. The CDR3 contains 14 residues. Germline CDR1 is SGHAT and CDR2 is FQNNGV. The CDR3 sequence: CASSLFGGNQPQHF. The CDR3 nucleotides read TGTGCCAGCAGCTTATTCGGGGGCAATCAGCCCCAGCATTTT.

V is TRBV6-5 and J is TRBJ1-2; D is perhaps TRBD1 (6 bases). Trimming cost V 4 bases and J 6 bases, with 9 bases left between them. This CDR3 spans 12 amino acids. Germline loops: CDR1 MNHEY, CDR2 SVGAGI. This CDR3 reads CASSFNRDGYTF. CDR3 nucleotide sequence: TGTGCCAGCAGTTTTAACAGGGATGGCTACACCTTC.

The rearrangement uses TRBV6-5 and TRBJ1-6; D not resolved. V was clipped by 2 bases and J by 15 bases, with 11 bases between them. In germline, CDR1 is MNHEY, CDR2 SVGAGI. The length of the CDR3 is 12 residues. For the CDR3, the DNA is TGTGCCAGCAGTTACGAAGACCTTCGCCTCCACTTT. This codes for CASSYEDLRLHF.

The J gene is TRBJ1-2, the V gene TRBV7-2; possibly TRBD1 for D (5 bases). V was pared by 3 bases and J by 6 bases, with 20 bases between. Germline CDR1 reads SGHTA; CDR2 reads FQGNSA. The CDR3 totals 16 residues. The CDR3 region is CASSFVAAAPQDGYTF. Here the CDR3 DNA reads TGTGCCAGCAGCTTTGTCGCAGCGGCCCCACAGGATGGCTACACCTTC. The full variable domain, completed using reference TRBV7-2 and TRBJ1-2, is GAGVSQSPSNKVTEKGKDVELRCDPISGHTALYWYRQSLGQGLEFLIYFQGNSAPDKSGLPSDRFSAERTGGSVSTLTIQRTQQEDSAVYLCASSFVAAAPQDGYTFGSGTRLTVV.

V usage is TRBV5-4 and J usage is TRBJ1-6; D might be TRBD1 (6 bases). Germline CDR1 and CDR2: SGHNT and YYREEE (reference sequence). This CDR3 has 16 amino acids. The V and J ends lost 4 bases and 3 bases respectively, with 14 bases between them. This CDR3 reads CASSRGGSSYNSPLHF. Here the CDR3 DNA reads TGTGCCAGCAGCCGAGGGGGGTCTAGCTATAATTCACCCCTCCACTTT. Full variable domain (missing parts from reference TRBV5-4 and TRBJ1-6): ETGVTQSPTHLIKTRGQQVTLRCSSQSGHNTVSWYQQALGQGPQFIFQYYREEENGRGNFPPRFSGLQFPNYSSELNVNALELDDSALYLCASSRGGSSYNSPLHFGNGTRLTVT.

This clone has a handful of counts. J is TRBJ2-1 and V is TRBV13, with D unclear. Looked up from germline, CDR1 is PRHDT and CDR2 is FYEKMQ (reference sequence). This CDR3 comprises 17 residues. Trimming cost V 2 bases and J 0 bases, with 14 bases left between them. The CDR3 DNA reads TGTGCCAGCAGCTTAAAGGTCGGCCGCAGCTCCTACAATGAGCAGTTCTTC. Translation: CASSLKVGRSSYNEQFF.

The table lists this clone with a count of one. The chain is built from TRBV7-2 and TRBJ1-5, with D possibly being TRBD1 (5 bases). The ends were cut back, 1 base at V and 2 bases at J, with 9 bases in the middle. This CDR3 contains 15 residues. Germline V gene data show CDR1 as SGHTA and CDR2 as FQGNSA. The CDR3, as DNA: TGTGCCAGCAGCTTAGTGGCGACAGGCAATCAGCCCCAGCATTTT. Translated, it gives CASSLVATGNQPQHF.

This clone was detected once. This rearrangement joins TRBV27 to TRBJ1-5; TRBD1 aligns across 8 bases. Germline V gene data show CDR1 as MNHEY and CDR2 as SMNVEV (reference sequence). V was pared by 2 bases and J by 3 bases, with 3 bases of the junction left unmatched. CDR3 length: 15 residues. The CDR3 here is CASSLRQGINQPQHF. For the CDR3, the DNA is TGTGCCAGCAGTTTAAGACAGGGGATCAATCAGCCCCAGCATTTT.